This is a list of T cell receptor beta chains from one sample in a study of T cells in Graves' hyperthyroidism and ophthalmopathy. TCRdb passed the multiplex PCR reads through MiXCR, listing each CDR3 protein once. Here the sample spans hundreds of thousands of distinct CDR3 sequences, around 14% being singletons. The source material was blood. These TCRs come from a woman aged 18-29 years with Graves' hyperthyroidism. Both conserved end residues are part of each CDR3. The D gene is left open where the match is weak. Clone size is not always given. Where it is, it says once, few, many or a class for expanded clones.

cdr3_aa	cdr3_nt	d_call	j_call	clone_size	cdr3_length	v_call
CASSPPIPFGAYEQYF	TGTGCCAGCTCACCCCCTATCCCGTTCGGGGCCTACGAGCAGTACTTC	.	TRBJ2-7	.	16	TRBV18
CASSLAPVGNNSPLHF	TGCGCCAGCAGCTTGGCCCCAGTAGGGAACAATTCACCCCTCCACTTT	.	TRBJ1-6	few	16	TRBV5-1
CASSRQGGRGYTF	TGTGCCAGCAGCCGACAGGGAGGTAGAGGCTACACCTTC	TRBD1	TRBJ1-2	many	13	TRBV11-1
CASSLQDNSPLHF	TGCGCCAGCAGCTTACAGGATAATTCACCCCTCCACTTT	.	TRBJ1-6	.	13	TRBV5-1
CASSYSAGQGGTEAFF	TGTGCCAGCAGTTACTCAGCTGGACAGGGAGGAACTGAAGCTTTCTTT	TRBD1	TRBJ1-1	.	16	TRBV6-2/TRBV6-3
CASSLGGEFVYEQYF	TGTGCCAGCAGCTTAGGAGGGGAGTTCGTTTACGAGCAGTACTTC	.	TRBJ2-7	many	15	TRBV11-2
CASSTTGASGNTIYF	TGTGCCAGCAGCACGACAGGGGCTTCTGGAAACACCATATATTTT	TRBD1	TRBJ1-3	.	15	TRBV7-9
CASSQGTLIKPQHF	TGCGCCAGCAGCCAAGGGACGCTGATCAAGCCCCAGCATTTT	.	TRBJ1-5	few	14	TRBV4-1
CSVDRETQYF	TGCAGCGTTGACCGAGAGACCCAGTACTTC	.	TRBJ2-5	.	10	TRBV29-1
CASRVGSGANVLTF	TGTGCCAGCAGGGTAGGCTCTGGGGCCAACGTCCTGACTTTC	.	TRBJ2-6	.	14	TRBV2
CASSLGGTPNTEAFF	TGTGCCAGCAGCTTAGGTGGGACACCGAACACTGAAGCTTTCTTT	.	TRBJ1-1	many	15	TRBV7-2
CASSFAYSYNEQFF	TGTGCCAGCAGTTTTGCCTATTCCTACAATGAGCAGTTCTTC	.	TRBJ2-1	.	14	TRBV27
CASSYSGQGLGTQYF	TGTGCCAGCAGTTATTCCGGACAGGGGTTGGGTACGCAGTATTTT	TRBD1	TRBJ2-3	.	15	TRBV6-9
CASSERGGRAGNEQFF	TGTGCCAGCAGTGAAAGAGGGGGGCGAGCAGGGAATGAGCAGTTCTTC	.	TRBJ2-1	many	16	TRBV2
CASSPFKVGLETQYF	TGTGCCAGCTCACCTTTTAAGGTGGGGCTGGAGACCCAGTACTTC	.	TRBJ2-5	many	15	TRBV18
CASSYTLTGSSYNSPLHF	TGTGCCAGCAGTTACACTTTGACAGGCAGCTCCTATAATTCACCCCTCCACTTT	.	TRBJ1-6	.	18	TRBV6-9
CSASSPGPMNTEAFF	TGCAGTGCTAGTTCTCCCGGCCCAATGAACACTGAAGCTTTCTTT	.	TRBJ1-1	many	15	TRBV20-1